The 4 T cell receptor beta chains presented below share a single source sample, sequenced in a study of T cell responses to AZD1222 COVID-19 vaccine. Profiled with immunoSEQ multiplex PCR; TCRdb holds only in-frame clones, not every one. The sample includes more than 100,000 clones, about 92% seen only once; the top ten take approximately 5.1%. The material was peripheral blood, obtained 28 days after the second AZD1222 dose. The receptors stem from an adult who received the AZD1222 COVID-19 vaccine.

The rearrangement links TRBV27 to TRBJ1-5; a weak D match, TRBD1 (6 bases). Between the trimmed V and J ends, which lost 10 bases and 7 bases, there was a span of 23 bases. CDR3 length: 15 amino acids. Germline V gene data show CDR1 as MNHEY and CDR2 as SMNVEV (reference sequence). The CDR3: CATTYGDISGQPQHF. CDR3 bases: TGTGCCACCACTTATGGGGACATATCCGGCCAGCCCCAGCATTTT.

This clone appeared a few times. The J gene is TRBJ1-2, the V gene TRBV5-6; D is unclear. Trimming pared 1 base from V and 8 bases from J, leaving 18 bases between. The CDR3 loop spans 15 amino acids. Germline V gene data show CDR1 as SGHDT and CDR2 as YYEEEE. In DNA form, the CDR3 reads TGTGCCAGCAGCTTGTGGTCGGGTTGGGGAGGCGGCTACACCTTC. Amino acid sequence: CASSLWSGWGGGYTF.

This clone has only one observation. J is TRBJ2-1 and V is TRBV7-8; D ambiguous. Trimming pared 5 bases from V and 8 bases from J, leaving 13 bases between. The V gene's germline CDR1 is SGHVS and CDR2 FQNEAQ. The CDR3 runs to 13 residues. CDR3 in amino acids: CASSPPVRDEQFF. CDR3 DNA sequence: TGTGCCAGCAGCCCTCCCGTACGCGATGAGCAGTTCTTC.

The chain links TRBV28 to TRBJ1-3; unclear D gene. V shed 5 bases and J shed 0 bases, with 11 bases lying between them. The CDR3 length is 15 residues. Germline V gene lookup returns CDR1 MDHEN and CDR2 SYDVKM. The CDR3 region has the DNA TGTGCCAGCAGTCCTCCTGGGAGCTCTGGAAACACCATATATTTT. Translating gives CASSPPGSSGNTIYF. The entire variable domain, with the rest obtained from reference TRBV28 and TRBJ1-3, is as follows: DVKVTQSSRYLVKRTGEKVFLECVQDMDHENMFWYRQDPGLGLRLIYFSYDVKMKEKGDIPEGYSVSREKKERFSLILESASTNQTSMYLCASSPPGSSGNTIYFGEGSWLTVV.